This TCR beta chain was profiled in a study of chemoradiotherapy in HPV16-positive cancers. Some clones are missing from TCRdb's copy, which holds only in-frame ones; the method was immunoSEQ multiplex PCR. The table shows roughly 17,000 clones, with around nine tenths occurring only once. V gave up 4 bases and J gave up 0 bases, with 6 bases separating them. Germline CDR1 and CDR2: SGHTA and FQGNSA. This CDR3 has 13 amino acids. J is TRBJ1-2 and V is TRBV7-2; D call uncertain. The specimen comprised blood, sampled from a patient who underwent chemoradiotherapy. The receptor was isolated from a human donor with HPV-associated anogenital cancer. The CDR3 is CASSSSPNYGYTF. The CDR3 DNA sequence: TGTGCCAGCAGCTCCAGTCCTAACTATGGCTACACCTTC.